One and the same sample provided the 11 T cell receptor beta chains below, sequenced in a study of PD-L1 blockade in urothelial cancer (dated by TCRdb to about 2017). Reading the label with the study, this specimen's time point is: pretreatment peripheral blood. Libraries were made using the immunoSEQ multiplex PCR assay. TCRdb holds this immuneACCESS table with in-frame rearrangements only. Some clones are missing; in checked studies, unresolved V genes explain under half, and the rest has no known cause. The sample data list around 100,000 clones, and roughly 84% of these were observed just once. Clones ranked in the top ten supply approximately 2% of the sample. The starting material was PBMCs, obtained around atezolizumab (anti-PD-L1) treatment. The receptors were sampled from a man aged 60 to 75 with urothelial cancer.

CDR3 in amino acids: CASSQDFYRAYEQYF. The CDR3 DNA reads TGTGCCAGCAGCCAAGACTTCTACAGAGCCTACGAGCAGTACTTC. This chain joins TRBV4-2 and TRBJ2-7; no reliable D call. The CDR3 is 15 amino acids. Germline V CDR1 and CDR2: LGHNA, YNFKEQ. Trimming left V 0 bases short and J 2 bases short, with 11 bases between.

CDR3 loop: CAWSNTLNTEAFF. In DNA form, the CDR3 reads TGTGCCTGGTCCAACACCCTGAACACTGAAGCTTTCTTT. V and J are TRBV30 and TRBJ1-1; unclear D gene. Deletions cut 5 bases from V and 0 bases from J, with 10 bases between. The germline CDR1 and CDR2 sequences are GTSNPN and SVGIG (reference sequence). The CDR3 is 13 amino acids.

The gene calls are TRBV5-4 and TRBJ2-3; TRBD2 matches at 8 bases. J lost 3 bases, V lost 2 bases, and 5 bases had no gene match. The CDR3 extends over 15 amino acids. Germline CDR1 reads SGHNT; CDR2 reads YYREEE (reference sequence). CDR3 DNA sequence: TGTGCCAGCAGCTTCGGGGGGGGCCGGACAGATACGCAGTATTTT. Its translation: CASSFGGGRTDTQYF.

This chain joins TRBV30 and TRBJ1-5; D is perhaps TRBD1 (5 bases). The CDR3 runs 13 residues. The germline V gene encodes CDR1 GTSNPN and CDR2 SVGIG (reference sequence). The V and J ends lost 0 bases and 7 bases respectively, with 10 bases between them. CDR3 sequence reads: CAWSVGAGQPQHF. In DNA form, the CDR3 reads TGTGCCTGGAGTGTAGGGGCGGGGCAGCCCCAGCATTTT.

CDR3 in amino acids: CASSEGPEAFF. The CDR3 nucleotides read TGCGCCAGCAGCGAAGGGCCTGAAGCTTTCTTT. The chain uses TRBV4-1 and TRBJ1-1; D unclear. Germline V gene sequence: CDR1 MGHRA, CDR2 YSYEKL. The CDR3 contains 11 residues. V lost 5 bases, J lost 6 bases, and 7 bases lay in between.

This clone was recorded once. V gene TRBV11-2 combines with J gene TRBJ2-1; D gene unclear. The CDR3 contains 13 residues. The germline CDR1 and CDR2 sequences are SGHAT and FQNNGV. Deletions cut 1 base from V and 9 bases from J, with 10 bases between. The CDR3 DNA is TGTGCCAGCAGCTTAGGAACCACCGGTGAGCAGTTCTTC. It translates to CASSLGTTGEQFF.

This clone was detected only a few times. V usage is TRBV29-1 and J usage is TRBJ1-1; TRBD1 is a possible D gene (6 bases). Germline CDR1 is SQVTM and CDR2 is ANQGSEA. There are 14 residues in the CDR3. V dropped 6 bases and J dropped 0 bases, with 14 bases sitting between them. The CDR3 coding sequence is TGCAGCGTCAATACGGGACAACTGAACACTGAAGCTTTCTTT. Translation gives CSVNTGQLNTEAFF.

The chain uses TRBV7-7 and TRBJ1-5, with D unresolved. Looked up from germline, CDR1 is SSHAT and CDR2 is FNYEAQ (reference sequence). This CDR3 comprises 13 residues. V lost 5 bases and J lost 6, with 11 bases in between. The CDR3 coding sequence is TGTGCCAGCAGCGCGGACGGGATTCAGCCCCAGCATTTT. As protein: CASSADGIQPQHF.

Only a few counts were recorded for this clone. This rearrangement joins TRBV19 to TRBJ2-1; 11 bases line up with TRBD2. The trim removed 5 bases at V and 5 bases at J, leaving 5 bases unmatched. CDR1 is LNHDA, CDR2 SQIVND, per germline (reference sequence). This CDR3 is built from 15 residues. The CDR3 sequence is CASSLLAGVNNEQFF. In DNA, the CDR3 is TGTGCCAGTAGTCTACTAGCGGGAGTTAACAATGAGCAGTTCTTC.

The chain is built from TRBV15 and TRBJ2-7, with TRBD2 identical over 7 bases. With V trimmed by 1 base and J by 3 bases, 9 bases remained unmatched. CDR3 size: 16 residues. Per the germline V gene, CDR1 is LNHNV and CDR2 is YYDKDF (reference sequence). The CDR3 DNA reads as TGTGCCACCAGCAGAGCCCCGGGGCTAGCGGTCTACGAGCAGTACTTC. The encoded protein is CATSRAPGLAVYEQYF.

The CDR3 region has the DNA TGTGCCAGCAGTTTATGGGCTGGGCCCTTGTACGAGCAGTACTTC. It translates to CASSLWAGPLYEQYF. This chain connects TRBV28 to TRBJ2-7, with D unresolved. The CDR3 totals 15 residues. The ends were cut back, 0 bases at V and 4 bases at J, with 13 bases in the middle. Germline V gives CDR1 MDHEN, CDR2 SYDVKM.